The subject of this entry is one T cell receptor beta chain. What it binds is not known. With random hexamers, 0.5 to 1 ug RNA was reverse transcribed. immunoSEQ multiplex PCR amplified TCR beta CDR3 across 54 Vbeta, 13 Jbeta. MiXCR, applied by TCRdb to the immunoSEQ multiplex PCR reads, yields one record per CDR3 protein. The sample yields tens of thousands of distinct CDR3 sequences, approximately 96% seen once. These data are taken from a study of CD8 T cells in Susac syndrome. Study summary: Patients with Susac syndrome were therapy-naive, treated with corticosteroids, or treated with intravenous immunoglobulin alone when blood was collected. Study conclusions and caveats: Susac-specific public clones in total CD8+ repertoires numbered some 16; in CD8+ TEMRA repertoires, they numbered five.

V lost 0 bases to trimming and J lost 0 bases, with 13 bases between them. The CDR3 totals 17 residues. Germline-derived CDR1 and CDR2 are SGHKS and YYEKEE (reference sequence). This sequence was found in a human donor with Susac syndrome. Sequencing was done on a sample of CD8+ T cells from PBMCs. V and J are TRBV5-5 and TRBJ2-1, with D perhaps matching TRBD1 (6 bases). The CDR3 loop is CASSLEVDRSSYNEQFF. The CDR3 DNA follows: TGTGCCAGCAGCTTGGAGGTCGACAGGAGCTCCTACAATGAGCAGTTCTTC. Supplemented by reference TRBV5-5 and TRBJ2-1, the full variable domain reads DAGVTQSPTHLIKTRGQQVTLRCSPISGHKSVSWYQQVLGQGPQFIFQYYEKEERGRGNFPDRFSARQFPNYSSELNVNALLLGDSALYLCASSLEVDRSSYNEQFFGPGTRLTVL.